The TCR beta chain described here comes from a study of Graves' ophthalmopathy and Graves' hyperthyroidism. Germline CDR1 SGHTA, CDR2 FQGTGA. Trimming removed 0 bases at V and 5 bases at J, with 7 bases between. This CDR3 contains 13 residues. Amplified material comprised TCR beta CDR3 regions derived from RNA transcripts. The authors performed first-round RT-PCR with HTBI primers and then a second-round multiplex PCR. TCRdb reprocessed the multiplex PCR reads with MiXCR, giving one entry per CDR3 protein. The table shows over 500,000 distinct CDR3 sequences, with approximately 21% occurring only once. This clonotype appeared many times.

The sample consisted of peripheral blood. This chain uses TRBV7-3 with TRBJ1-1; D is undetermined. The TCR originated in a woman under 30 with stable Graves' hyperthyroidism. Some clones in this sample may be carry-over from other donors' samples. Written as DNA, the CDR3 is TGTGCCAGCAGCTTAACCCCGGGGACTGAAGCTTTCTTT. Translation: CASSLTPGTEAFF.